A single sample gave rise to the 32 T cell receptor beta chains below, sequenced in a study of OX40 agonist ivuxolimab in advanced cancers. Produced via immunoSEQ multiplex PCR; TCRdb's table is partial and in-frame only. The data show over 50,000 clones, around 85% seen once. This sample comprised CD4+ or CD8+ T cells sorted from blood, obtained in a trial of the OX40 agonist ivuxolimab. The receptors here all came from an adult with an advanced solid tumor such as melanoma, head and neck, liver or kidney cancer.

This rearrangement joins TRBV5-6 to TRBJ2-1; D may be TRBD2 (7 bases). Trimming left V 3 bases short and J 8 bases short, with 24 bases between. The CDR3 is 17 residues long. The germline CDR1 and CDR2 sequences are SGHDT and YYEEEE. CDR3 in DNA: TGTGCCAGCAGCTATCTAGTGGGGGGGCCTTATAACTATGAGCAGTTCTTC. It specifies CASSYLVGGPYNYEQFF. Full variable domain (rest looked up from reference TRBV5-6 and TRBJ2-1): DAGVTQSPTHLIKTRGQQVTLRCSPKSGHDTVSWYQQALGQGPQFIFQYYEEEERQRGNFPDRFSGHQFPNYSSELNVNALLLGDSALYLCASSYLVGGPYNYEQFFGPGTRLTVL.

The DNA for the CDR3 is TGTGCCAGCATTAGACAGGGGATAGGTCAGCCCCAGCATTTT. This sequence encodes CASIRQGIGQPQHF. The chain uses TRBV28 and TRBJ1-5; 8 bases align to TRBD1. V was pared by 7 bases and J by 6 bases, with 8 bases of the junction left unmatched. This CDR3 has 14 amino acids. From germline, CDR1 is MDHEN and CDR2 SYDVKM.

The chain carries TRBV6-1 and TRBJ2-5; D is perhaps TRBD2 (6 bases). Trimming took 0 bases from V and 4 from J, leaving 15 bases between them. CDR1 and CDR2 (germline): MNHNS, SASEGT. This CDR3 is built from 16 residues. This CDR3 reads CASSEAGRGSGETQYF. Written as DNA, the CDR3 is TGTGCCAGCAGTGAAGCGGGTCGGGGGTCTGGAGAGACCCAGTACTTC.

This chain connects TRBV5-8 to TRBJ1-4; D is ambiguous. Germline-derived CDR1 and CDR2 are SGHTS and YDEGEE. V was cut by 2 bases and J by 5 bases, with 13 bases left in between. The CDR3 consists of 15 residues. The CDR3 DNA follows: TGTGCCAGCAGCTTCCGAGGGATACGGAATGAAAAACTGTTTTTT. This encodes CASSFRGIRNEKLFF.

The chain couples TRBV5-1 to TRBJ2-3; 8 bases are shared with TRBD1. The V segment lost 6 bases and the J segment 2 bases; nucleotides outside the gene matches: 8. This CDR3 region has 15 residues. Germline CDR1 is SGHRS and CDR2 is YFSETQ. The CDR3 region is CASTHRGADTDTQYF. CDR3 DNA sequence: TGCGCCAGCACCCACAGGGGGGCAGACACAGATACGCAGTATTTT.

This clone was picked up a small number of times. This sequence joins TRBV5-8 and TRBJ1-1; D ambiguous. This CDR3 is 11 amino acids long. The ends were cut back, 2 bases at V and 4 bases at J, with 3 bases in the middle. Germline lookup yields CDR1 SGHTS and CDR2 YDEGEE. For the CDR3, the DNA is TGTGCCAGCAGCTTAGGCACTGAAGCTTTCTTT. Translating it yields CASSLGTEAFF.

This clone was seen a single time. The V call is TRBV2, the J call TRBJ2-7, with TRBD1 matching 11 bases. The CDR3 loop spans 14 amino acids. V dropped 7 bases and J dropped 2; count of bases not matched to a gene: 4. The germline gives CDR1 SNHLY, CDR2 FYNNEI. This CDR3 is CASKLGQGAYEQYF. CDR3 DNA: TGTGCCAGCAAGTTGGGACAGGGGGCCTACGAGCAGTACTTC.

The rearrangement joins TRBV19 to TRBJ2-2; D not resolved. The CDR3 loop spans 15 amino acids. Germline-derived CDR1 and CDR2 are LNHDA and SQIVND (reference sequence). Deletions cut 6 bases from V and 0 bases from J, with 11 bases between. The CDR3: CASSLEQTNTGELFF. The CDR3 nucleotides read TGTGCCAGTAGCCTTGAGCAGACGAACACCGGGGAGCTGTTTTTT.

V is TRBV4-2 and J is TRBJ1-5, with no clear D. V lost 3 bases to trimming and J lost 9 bases, with 9 bases between them. Germline V lookup: CDR1 LGHNA, CDR2 YNFKEQ. The CDR3 length is 12 residues. Here the CDR3 DNA reads TGTGCCAGCAGCCAGGGGATGCGGCCCCAGCATTTT. Its protein product is CASSQGMRPQHF.

V usage is TRBV19 and J usage is TRBJ2-1, with D unclear. Trimming cost V 11 bases and J 8 bases, with 10 bases left between them. The CDR3 sequence is 10 residues long. Germline CDR1 LNHDA, CDR2 SQIVND (reference sequence). CDR3 in DNA: TGTGCCGTAGGTCCCCATGAGCAGTTCTTC. It translates to CAVGPHEQFF.

Notes on this clone: One junction end does not reproduce the germline sequence, and a read error may be involved. The rearrangement joins TRBV11-2 to TRBJ2-5; D is ambiguous. Germline V gene lookup returns CDR1 SGHAT and CDR2 FQNNGV. The CDR3 spans 12 residues. This chain's CDR3 is CASSGYQETQYF. The CDR3 DNA is TGTGCCAGCAGCGGGTACCAGGAGACCCAGTACTTC.

The chain combines TRBV6-1 with TRBJ2-7, with D possibly being TRBD2 (6 bases). V gave up 6 bases and J gave up 1 base, with 13 bases separating them. Germline values: CDR1 MNHNS, CDR2 SASEGT. The CDR3 is 14 residues long. In DNA, the CDR3 is TGTGCCAGCAGCCAACTGGGACTTTCCTACGAGCAGTACTTC. Encoded protein: CASSQLGLSYEQYF.

This chain joins TRBV4-3 and TRBJ2-3; 8 nucleotides agree with TRBD2. This CDR3 has 17 amino acids. J was trimmed by 4 bases and V by 0 bases; bases with no gene match: 9. Germline V gene data show CDR1 as LGHNA and CDR2 as YSLEER. The CDR3 is CASSQDQWRGVADTQYF. CDR3 nucleotides: TGCGCCAGCAGCCAAGATCAATGGCGGGGGGTGGCAGATACGCAGTATTTT.

This chain joins TRBV28 and TRBJ1-3; D is undetermined. Per germline, CDR1 MDHEN and CDR2 SYDVKM. The CDR3 has 14 residues. V shed 3 bases and J shed 0 bases, with 6 bases lying between them. CDR3 residues: CASSFLSSGNTIYF. CDR3 in DNA: TGTGCCAGCAGTTTCCTGAGCTCTGGAAACACCATATATTTT.

V is TRBV11-3 and J is TRBJ2-7; 8 nucleotides line up with TRBD1. The CDR3 is made up of 15 amino acids. The germline CDR1 and CDR2 sequences are SGHNT and YENEEA. The junction had 11 bases not matched to a gene; V was cut back by 5 bases and J by 5 bases. The CDR3 coding sequence is TGTGCCAGCAGCGGTGACAGGGGTAAGCCCCACGAGCAGTACTTC. Protein: CASSGDRGKPHEQYF.

V and J are TRBV4-1 and TRBJ2-7; TRBD1 aligns across 9 bases. Unmatched junction bases numbered 0, after V lost 0 bases and J lost 3 bases. CDR3 size: 14 residues. From germline, CDR1 is MGHRA and CDR2 YSYEKL. As DNA, the CDR3 is TGCGCCAGCAGCCAAGAGACAGGGGGCTACGAGCAGTACTTC. This sequence encodes CASSQETGGYEQYF.

The chain's CDR3 is CAVRTDSNQPQHF. The CDR3 DNA sequence: TGTGCCGTCCGGACGGATAGCAATCAGCCCCAGCATTTT. The chain recombines TRBV2 with TRBJ1-5, with D uncertain. V was trimmed by 11 bases and J by 0 bases, leaving 11 bases between them. The CDR3 contains 13 residues. Germline V gene lookup returns CDR1 SNHLY and CDR2 FYNNEI.

The chain has TRBV15 and TRBJ2-7; D is possibly TRBD2 (7 bases). V lost 5 bases to trimming and J lost 2 bases, with 16 bases between them. This CDR3 has 15 amino acids. Germline V gene lookup returns CDR1 LNHNV and CDR2 YYDKDF (reference sequence). In DNA form, the CDR3 reads TGTGCCACCAGCGGGGGCCCGGGGAGGGCCTACGAGCAGTACTTC. It is translated as CATSGGPGRAYEQYF.

This sequence joins TRBV28 and TRBJ1-2; no clear D gene. Germline CDR1 and CDR2: MDHEN and SYDVKM. The CDR3 extends over 15 amino acids. V gave up 3 bases and J gave up 3 bases, with 14 bases separating them. The CDR3, as DNA: TGTGCCAGCAGTTTTTTAGAGTTAGGGTACTATGGCTACACCTTC. Translated, it gives CASSFLELGYYGYTF.

The chain recombines TRBV10-2 with TRBJ2-7; D call uncertain. CDR1 and CDR2 from the germline V gene are WSHSY and SAAADI. The CDR3 covers 13 residues. V lost 7 bases and J lost 0, with 10 bases in between. The DNA of the CDR3 is TGCGCCAGCAAGGTTTTCCCCTCCTACGAGCAGTACTTC. Its protein product is CASKVFPSYEQYF.

This clone was seen only once. The rearrangement joins TRBV7-9 to TRBJ2-7; a possible D gene is TRBD1 (6 bases). The CDR3 sequence is 13 residues long. Germline CDR1 and CDR2: SEHNR and FQNEAQ (reference sequence). V gave up 8 bases and J gave up 2 bases, with 13 bases separating them. CDR3 DNA: TGTGCCAGCCAAAGGGACAACCCCTACGAGCAGTACTTC. This sequence encodes CASQRDNPYEQYF.

V usage is TRBV10-1 and J usage is TRBJ1-5, with TRBD1 as a possible D gene (5 bases). Germline CDR1 WNHNN, CDR2 SYGVQD (reference sequence). The CDR3 covers 13 residues. Between the trimmed V and J ends, which lost 2 bases and 10 bases, there was a span of 12 bases. CDR3 nucleotide sequence: TGCGCCAGCAGTGAGGAAACGGGGGGTCCCCAGCATTTT. It codes for CASSEETGGPQHF.

The V gene is TRBV29-1, the J gene TRBJ2-3, with 8 bases fitting TRBD1. CDR3 size: 17 residues. Per germline, CDR1 SQVTM and CDR2 ANQGSEA. J was trimmed by 1 base and V by 4 bases; bases with no gene match: 13. CDR3 sequence (DNA): TGCAGCGTTGGGTCCCTACAGGGGGAAATTCGCACAGATACGCAGTATTTT. This codes for CSVGSLQGEIRTDTQYF.

This clone was detected a few times. The V call is TRBV2, the J call TRBJ1-5; maybe TRBD1 (6 bases). Germline-derived CDR1 and CDR2 are SNHLY and FYNNEI. This CDR3 region has 15 residues. V was pared by 0 bases and J by 7 bases, with 13 bases between. The CDR3 is CASSEALGAGQPQHF. Written as DNA, the CDR3 is TGTGCCAGCAGTGAAGCGCTGGGGGCAGGACAGCCCCAGCATTTT.

This chain links TRBV14 with TRBJ2-1; TRBD1 agrees at 7 bases. The CDR3 runs to 13 residues. Germline trimming cut 4 bases from V and 7 bases from J; bases unmatched to any gene: 4. In germline, CDR1 is SGHDN, CDR2 FVKESK. The CDR3: CASSPWTGNEQFF. The CDR3 nucleotides are TGTGCCAGCAGCCCTTGGACAGGAAATGAGCAGTTCTTC.

J is TRBJ2-7 and V is TRBV7-9, with D unresolved. Germline assignment: CDR1 SEHNR and CDR2 FQNEAQ (reference sequence). This CDR3 contains 16 residues. V lost 4 bases, J lost 0 bases, and 16 bases lay in between. CDR3 nucleotide sequence: TGTGCCAGCAGCTCCCGATCGACTTCTAGCTCCTACGAGCAGTACTTC. This translates into CASSSRSTSSSYEQYF. Based on the CDR3 plus reference TRBV7-9 and TRBJ2-7, the full variable domain is DTGVSQNPRHKITKRGQNVTFRCDPISEHNRLYWYRQTLGQGPEFLTYFQNEAQLEKSRLLSDRFSAERPKGSFSTLEIQRTEQGDSAMYLCASSSRSTSSSYEQYFGPGTRLTVT.

This clone was seen just once. The chain has TRBV7-2 and TRBJ1-2, with a weak D call TRBD1 (6 bases). From germline, CDR1 is SGHTA and CDR2 FQGNSA. V gave up 1 base and J gave up 4 bases, with 10 bases separating them. This CDR3 spans 14 amino acids. CDR3 sequence (DNA): TGTGCCAGCAGCTTAGTACAGGGCACCTATGGCTACACCTTC. Translated: CASSLVQGTYGYTF.

The sample holds a few counts of this clone. The chain joins TRBV4-1 to TRBJ1-5; D not certain. Between the trimmed V and J ends, which lost 0 bases and 8 bases, there was a span of 8 bases. CDR3 length: 13 amino acids. Per germline, CDR1 MGHRA and CDR2 YSYEKL. The CDR3 here is CASSQDRLEPQHF. The CDR3 DNA is TGCGCCAGCAGCCAAGACCGCCTGGAGCCCCAGCATTTT.

This clone was seen a few times. The V call is TRBV29-1, the J call TRBJ1-1; D unresolved. Trimming cost V 7 bases and J 6 bases, with 9 bases left between them. This CDR3 is built from 10 residues. Germline V gene lookup returns CDR1 SQVTM and CDR2 ANQGSEA. The CDR3 sequence: CSAGSPEAFF. The CDR3 nucleotides read TGCAGCGCCGGGTCCCCTGAAGCTTTCTTT.

This rearrangement joins TRBV7-3 to TRBJ2-2, with D uncertain. CDR3 length: 12 residues. Germline CDR1 and CDR2: SGHTA and FQGTGA. The V end lost 4 bases, the J end lost 4 bases, and 4 bases lay between the germline ends. The chain's CDR3 is CASSWGTGELFF. CDR3 nucleotide sequence: TGTGCCAGCAGCTGGGGCACCGGGGAGCTGTTTTTT.

V usage is TRBV7-6 and J usage is TRBJ1-1; the D is unclear. The CDR3 contains 15 residues. Germline V gene data show CDR1 as SGHVS and CDR2 as FNYEAQ. The V gene lost 5 bases and the J gene lost 8 bases, with 21 bases spanning the gap. This chain's CDR3 is CASSVDQYRAVEAFF. In nucleotides, the CDR3 is TGTGCCAGCAGCGTAGACCAATACCGCGCCGTGGAAGCTTTCTTT.

The chain has TRBV5-1 and TRBJ2-7; D is uncertain. CDR3 size: 15 residues. Germline V gene lookup returns CDR1 SGHRS and CDR2 YFSETQ. V gave up 4 bases and J gave up 5 bases, with 19 bases separating them. Here the CDR3 reads CASSGELRVFDEQYF. The DNA for the CDR3 is TGCGCCAGCAGCGGAGAACTGAGAGTTTTCGACGAGCAGTACTTC.